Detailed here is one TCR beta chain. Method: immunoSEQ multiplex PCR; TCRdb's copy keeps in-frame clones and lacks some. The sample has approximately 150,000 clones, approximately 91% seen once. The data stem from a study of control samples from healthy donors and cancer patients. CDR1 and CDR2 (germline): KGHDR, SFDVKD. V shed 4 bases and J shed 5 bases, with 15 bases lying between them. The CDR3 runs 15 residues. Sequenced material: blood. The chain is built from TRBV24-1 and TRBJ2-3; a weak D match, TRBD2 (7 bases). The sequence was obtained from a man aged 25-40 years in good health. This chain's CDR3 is CATSDPRGGLDTQYF. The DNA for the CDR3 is TGTGCCACCAGTGACCCGAGGGGGGGGCTAGATACGCAGTATTTT.